The clone carrying this T cell receptor (beta chain) was found many times. Antigen: not known. V was pared by 7 bases and J by 7 bases, with 17 bases between. Germline CDR1 reads SGHTA; CDR2 reads FQGNSA. This CDR3 comprises 14 residues. The sample comes from a study of T cells in Graves' hyperthyroidism and ophthalmopathy. Study outcomes and limitations: Researchers found most expanded thyroid clonotypes above 0.001 in blood as well.

TCR beta CDR3 region amplification was performed from RNA transcripts. In the first-round RT-PCR of the TCR CDR3, the HTBI primer set was used. In TCRdb, the multiplex PCR reads were re-called with MiXCR into one record per CDR3 protein. The data hold around 350,000 distinct CDR3 sequences, with approximately 25% observed a single time. Patients aged 18 to 65 had newly diagnosed hyperthyroidism that had lasted under 2 months. Clinicians diagnosed patients from clinical symptoms, serum thyroxine and TRAb, thyroid ultrasound and orbital computed tomography. This chain links TRBV7-2 with TRBJ2-1; D gene ambiguous. Sequences were obtained from blood. This receptor was obtained from a man in his fifties with Graves' hyperthyroidism. The CDR3 DNA sequence: TGTGCCAGCACCCGTCTTCTGAATCTAAATGAGCAGTTCTTC. As protein: CASTRLLNLNEQFF.